The clone carrying this T cell receptor (beta chain) has only a few counts. Its specificity is unknown. These data are taken from a study of Graves' ophthalmopathy and Graves' hyperthyroidism. As for the study in general: Researchers classed hyperthyroidism as stable given no ophthalmopathy within 18 months of follow-up. Notes on the study in general: The model flagged ophthalmopathy progression at more than 70% sensitivity and roughly 72% specificity. A model built from 13 signatures distinguished ophthalmopathy from stable hyperthyroidism with 87.88% sensitivity and 81.08% specificity.

As the template, RNA transcripts were used to amplify TCR beta CDR3 regions. The authors performed first-round RT-PCR with HTBI primers and then a second-round multiplex PCR. TCRdb reanalysed the multiplex PCR reads using MiXCR and keeps one entry per CDR3 protein. The repertoire has about 590,000 distinct CDR3 sequences, 35% to 40% of them found once; the top ten carry around 4.6%. This TCR came from an adult man with Graves' hyperthyroidism. Material: peripheral blood or thyroid tissue (not recorded which).

CDR3 region: CASSFGGLARNTGELFF. Here the CDR3 DNA reads TGTGCCAGCAGTTTTGGGGGACTAGCCAGGAACACCGGGGAGCTGTTTTTT. The chain carries TRBV12-3 or TRBV12-4 and TRBJ2-2; TRBD2 agrees at 9 bases. V was pared by 3 bases and J by 1 base, with 6 bases of the junction left unmatched. The CDR3 runs to 17 residues.